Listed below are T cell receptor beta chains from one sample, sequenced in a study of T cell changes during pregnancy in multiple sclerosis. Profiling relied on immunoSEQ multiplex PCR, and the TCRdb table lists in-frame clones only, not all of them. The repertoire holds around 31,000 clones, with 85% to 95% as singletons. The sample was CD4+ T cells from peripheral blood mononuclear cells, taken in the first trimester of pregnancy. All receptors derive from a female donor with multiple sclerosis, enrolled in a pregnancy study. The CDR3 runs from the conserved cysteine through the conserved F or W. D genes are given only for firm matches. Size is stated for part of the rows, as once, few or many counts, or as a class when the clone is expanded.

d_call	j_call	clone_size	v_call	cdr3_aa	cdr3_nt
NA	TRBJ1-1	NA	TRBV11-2	CASSLLYRTEAFF	TGTGCCAGCAGCTTACTCTATAGAACTGAAGCTTTCTTT
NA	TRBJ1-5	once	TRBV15	CATSKGPREGNQPQHF	TGTGCCACCAGCAAAGGACCTCGGGAGGGCAATCAGCCCCAGCATTTT
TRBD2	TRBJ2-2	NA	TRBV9	CASSGTSGGGELFF	TGTGCCAGCAGCGGGACTAGCGGGGGAGGGGAGCTGTTTTTT
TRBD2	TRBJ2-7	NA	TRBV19	CASSSGAGALEQYF	TGTGCCAGTAGTAGTGGAGCGGGGGCTCTCGAGCAGTACTTC
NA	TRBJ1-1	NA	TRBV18	CASSPQGSQEAFF	TGTGCCAGCTCACCTCAGGGGAGTCAGGAAGCTTTCTTT
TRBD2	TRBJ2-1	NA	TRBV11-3	CASSYVGTSAYNEQFF	TGTGCCAGCAGCTACGTAGGGACTAGCGCTTACAATGAGCAGTTCTTC
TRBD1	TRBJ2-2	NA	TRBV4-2	CASSQGQGGDNTGELFF	TGTGCCAGCAGCCAAGGGCAAGGGGGCGATAACACCGGGGAGCTGTTTTTT
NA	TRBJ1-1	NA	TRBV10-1	CASSESINTEAFF	TGCGCCAGCAGTGAGTCTATAAACACTGAAGCTTTCTTT
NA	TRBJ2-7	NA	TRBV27	CASSLTESSYEQYF	TGTGCCAGCAGTTTGACAGAGAGCTCCTACGAGCAGTACTTC
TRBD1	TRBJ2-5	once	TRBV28	CASSPLQGARETQYF	TGTGCCAGCAGTCCATTACAGGGGGCGAGGGAGACCCAGTACTTC
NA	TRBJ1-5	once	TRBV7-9	CASSPGQYSNQPQHF	TGTGCCAGCAGCCCCGGACAGTATAGCAATCAGCCCCAGCATTTT
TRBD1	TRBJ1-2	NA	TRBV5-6	CASSPAGTGGHGYTF	TGTGCCAGCAGCCCTGCCGGGACAGGGGGCCATGGCTACACCTTC
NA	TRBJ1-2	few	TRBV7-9	CASSLREGSYGYTF	TGTGCCAGCAGCTTAAGGGAGGGGAGCTATGGCTACACCTTC
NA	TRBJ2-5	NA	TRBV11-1	CASSSSTGGGETQYF	TGTGCCAGCAGCTCGTCCACGGGGGGCGGAGAGACCCAGTACTTC
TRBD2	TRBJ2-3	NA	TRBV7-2	CASSPQARGTDTQYF	TGTGCCAGCAGCCCTCAGGCGCGGGGGACGGATACGCAGTATTTT
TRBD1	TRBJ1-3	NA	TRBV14	CASSQVAGGLYSGNTIYF	TGTGCCAGCAGCCAAGTGGCAGGGGGCCTCTACTCTGGAAACACCATATATTTT
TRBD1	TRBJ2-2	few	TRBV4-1	CASSYRDRGLGELFF	TGCGCCAGCAGCTACCGGGACAGGGGGCTCGGGGAGCTGTTTTTT
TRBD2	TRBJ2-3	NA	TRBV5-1	CASSLGLAVTDTQYF	TGCGCCAGCAGCTTGGGACTAGCGGTCACAGATACGCAGTATTTT
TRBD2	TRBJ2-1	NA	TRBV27	CASSFRLAGAPGGEQFF	TGTGCCAGCAGTTTCCGACTAGCGGGGGCCCCCGGGGGGGAGCAGTTCTTC
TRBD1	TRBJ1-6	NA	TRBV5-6	CASSFTGGNSPLHF	TGTGCCAGCAGCTTCACAGGGGGCAATTCACCCCTCCACTTT
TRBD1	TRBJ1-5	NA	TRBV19	CASKDRGQGTQPQHF	TGTGCCAGTAAGGACAGGGGACAGGGGACTCAGCCCCAGCATTTT
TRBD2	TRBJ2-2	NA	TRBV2	CASSAGLAVGGGELFF	TGTGCCAGCAGTGCGGGACTAGCCGTGGGCGGCGGGGAGCTGTTTTTT